The rows below give T cell receptor beta chains drawn from one sample of a study of regulatory T cells in long-lasting Graves disease. TCRdb passed the multiplex PCR reads through MiXCR, listing each CDR3 protein once. The sample has some 470,000 distinct CDR3 sequences, 20% to 25% seen once. Source: peripheral blood mononuclear cells (PBMCs), taken when the disease was refractory, from a patient treated with antithyroid drugs. The receptors shown here come from a female donor with Graves disease. Both conserved end residues are part of each CDR3. D genes are given only for firm matches. Expanded clones are given a class, and other clones once, few, many or no size at all.

V	J	size	D	CDR3	DNA
TRBV12-3/TRBV12-4	TRBJ2-6	many	.	CASSSWGSNVLTF	TGTGCCAGCAGTTCTTGGGGATCCAACGTCCTGACTTTC
TRBV30	TRBJ1-1	few	TRBD1	CAYTSGGYTEAFF	TGTGCCTATACCTCAGGGGGCTATACTGAAGCTTTCTTT
TRBV28	TRBJ1-5	many	.	CASSLPGYFSNQPQHF	TGTGCCAGCAGTTTGCCAGGGTATTTCAGCAATCAGCCCCAGCATTTT
TRBV2	TRBJ1-2	many	TRBD1	CASSEQGALDYGYTF	TGTGCCAGCAGTGAACAGGGGGCGCTGGACTATGGCTACACCTTC
TRBV7-2	TRBJ2-7	many	TRBD1	CASSLGLGQGYEQYF	TGTGCCAGCAGCTTAGGCCTGGGACAGGGCTACGAGCAGTACTTC
TRBV6-4	TRBJ2-2	.	.	CASSVWAGGELFF	TGTGCCAGCAGTGTTTGGGCCGGAGGGGAGCTGTTTTTT
TRBV6-9	TRBJ2-5	few	TRBD2	CASSYGRGGETQYF	TGTGCCAGCAGTTACGGGCGGGGGGGGGAGACCCAGTACTTC
TRBV28	TRBJ1-5	many	.	CASSAGTPSNQPQHF	TGTGCCAGCAGTGCCGGGACACCTAGCAATCAGCCCCAGCATTTT
TRBV7-9	TRBJ2-7	few	.	CASSLGGGNHEQYF	TGTGCCAGCAGCTTAGGAGGGGGGAACCACGAGCAGTACTTC
TRBV20-1	TRBJ1-1	.	.	CSAPQGKGRGTEAFF	TGCAGTGCCCCGCAGGGAAAAGGGCGGGGAACTGAAGCTTTCTTT
TRBV29-1	TRBJ1-5	many	.	CSVEDVSLSQPQHF	TGCAGCGTTGAAGATGTTTCTTTATCTCAGCCCCAGCATTTT
TRBV28	TRBJ2-3	many	.	CASSPLPSASSTDTQYF	TGTGCCAGCAGCCCCCTGCCCAGCGCCTCTAGCACAGATACGCAGTATTTT
TRBV20-1	TRBJ1-6	few	.	CSARGAPKSSYNSPLHF	TGCAGTGCTAGAGGGGCACCGAAGAGCTCCTATAATTCACCCCTCCACTTT
TRBV7-9	TRBJ1-1	.	.	CASSLLGAKDTEAFF	TGTGCCAGCAGCTTATTAGGGGCGAAGGACACTGAAGCTTTCTTT
TRBV11-2	TRBJ1-1	many	TRBD1	CASSLDGQGTEAFF	TGTGCCAGCAGCTTAGATGGACAGGGTACTGAAGCTTTCTTT
TRBV29-1	TRBJ1-2	few	.	CSVGTQGDYGYTF	TGCAGCGTTGGTACACAGGGAGACTATGGCTACACCTTC
TRBV7-2	TRBJ2-7	.	TRBD1	CASSPRTGATYEQYF	TGTGCCAGCAGCCCCCGGACAGGGGCAACCTACGAGCAGTACTTC
TRBV2	TRBJ1-3	many	.	CASSWTENYSGNTIYF	TGTGCCAGCAGTTGGACAGAAAACTACTCTGGAAACACCATATATTTT
TRBV7-2	TRBJ1-1	.	TRBD1	CASSLRIGTGGYSAEAFF	TGTGCCAGCAGCCTTAGAATTGGGACAGGGGGCTACAGCGCTGAAGCTTTCTTT
TRBV10-3	TRBJ1-6	many	.	CAISEDRPNNSPLHF	TGTGCCATCAGTGAAGACAGGCCCAATAATTCACCCCTCCACTTT
TRBV2	TRBJ2-5	many	.	CASSGTPSRETQYF	TGTGCCAGCAGTGGGACACCCAGTAGAGAGACCCAGTACTTC
TRBV19	TRBJ1-4	many	.	CASSVKDATNEKLFF	TGTGCCAGTAGTGTTAAGGATGCAACTAATGAAAAACTGTTTTTT
TRBV29-1	TRBJ1-5	.	.	CSVELGDSNQPQHF	TGCAGCGTTGAACTGGGAGACAGCAATCAGCCCCAGCATTTT
TRBV28	TRBJ1-1	.	TRBD1	CASSGRGLSEAFF	TGTGCCAGCAGTGGCAGGGGGCTCTCTGAAGCTTTCTTT
TRBV2	TRBJ1-5	many	.	CASSDTLAGPPTQPQHF	TGTGCCAGCAGTGATACACTGGCAGGACCTCCCACTCAGCCCCAGCATTTT